The rows below give T cell receptor beta chains drawn from one sample of a study of T cell responses to AZD1222 COVID-19 vaccine. Libraries were prepared by immunoSEQ multiplex PCR; TCRdb keeps only in-frame clonotypes and omits some of them. The sample includes over 100,000 clones, roughly 90% seen only once; the top ten take more than 3%. Material: peripheral blood, obtained on day 0 of AZD1222 vaccination. These receptors all stem from an adult in good health. CDR3s leave out the opening cysteine and the closing phenylalanine or tryptophan. Fields, in order: V gene, J gene, CDR3 protein.

TRBV7-9	TRBJ2-3	ASSLDFPTDTQY
TRBV6-5	TRBJ1-2	ASSTGYGYT
TRBV19	TRBJ1-3	ASSISGGRGNTIY
TRBV12-3/TRBV12-4	TRBJ2-7	ASSTRTVRS
TRBV19	TRBJ2-5	ASSNPYGTGGGETQY
TRBV7-9	TRBJ1-2	ASSNRQNLNYGYT
TRBV27	TRBJ2-6	ASSLVVSGSGANVLT
TRBV5-6	TRBJ2-1	ASSELAGGPWEQF
TRBV5-1	TRBJ1-1	ASSFAGDIKAF
TRBV5-6	TRBJ1-5	ASSPRPNQPQH
TRBV11-2	TRBJ2-7	ASSSFGSTTYEQY
TRBV4-2	TRBJ1-4	ASSLTGSTNEKLF
TRBV5-1	TRBJ1-2	ASSLGQGGYGYT
TRBV7-3	TRBJ2-1	ASRRKGTANEQF
TRBV7-2	TRBJ1-2	ASSSDLRVGRGYT
TRBV3-1/TRBV3-2	TRBJ2-5	ASSQENPIALGAGETQY
TRBV12-5	TRBJ1-3	ASGLVVGSGNTIY
TRBV2	TRBJ2-5	ASPLAGDVETQY